This TCR beta chain was obtained from a study of T-cell memory formation after mild COVID-19. This clonotype came up a few times. Using its own MiXCR run on the 5' RACE reads, TCRdb lists one record per CDR3 protein. The sample lists under 300,000 distinct CDR3 sequences; roughly 18% were seen once. V was trimmed by 7 bases and J by 2 bases, leaving 16 bases between them. This CDR3 is built from 16 residues. Looked up from germline, CDR1 is SGHDT and CDR2 is YYEEEE. The chain is built from TRBV5-6 and TRBJ2-6, with a possible D match to TRBD2 (5 bases). The sequenced sample consisted of PBMCs or a T cell subset sorted from them (not recorded which). The TCR was taken from a man aged 18 to 29 who had mild COVID-19 (a few samples of this study predate the infection). Cell type and time point are not known. The CDR3 DNA follows: TGTGCCAGCTTGGAGGTGGGTGGCGCTGGGGCCAACGTCCTGACTTTC. It encodes CASLEVGGAGANVLTF.